This TCR beta chain comes out of a study of cytomegalovirus exposure and HLA in healthy donors. The PCR was carried out with 60 Vbeta primers and 13 Jbeta primers. Original data processing: Later, an analysis found some 80 million unique TCR beta chains, and about 10 million of these were shared. Here immunoSEQ multiplex PCR was the method, and the copy in TCRdb shows in-frame clones only, minus some. Clone size and V and J calls were adopted from that table, with D and trimming inferred from the DNA. The data show about 67,000 clones, roughly nine tenths seen once. Comment on this clone: Its antigen remains unidentified.

V dropped 2 bases and J dropped 0 bases, with 10 bases sitting between them. The CDR3 runs 15 residues. Germline CDR1 and CDR2: MNHNS and SASEGT. Study results and caveats: In an earlier analysis, productive rearrangement rates for most beta V segments clustered near 87% or 30%.

The receptor comes from a woman under 40 in good health and CMV-seropositive. The sequencing input was PBMCs. V and J are TRBV6-1 and TRBJ1-2; weak D call: TRBD1 (5 bases). The CDR3, as DNA: TGTGCCAGCAGTGAAACCGGGACTCCTAACTATGGCTACACCTTC. Translation gives CASSETGTPNYGYTF.